Below are 14 T cell receptor beta chains sequenced from a single sample in a study of cytomegalovirus exposure and HLA in healthy donors. In the PCR, 60 Vbeta and 13 Jbeta primers were used. The protocol was immunoSEQ multiplex PCR, while the TCRdb copy is restricted to in-frame clones and leaves out a portion. The top ten hold 2.4% of the sample, which has around 180,000 clones, 80% to 90% seen once. Sequences were obtained from PBMCs. The receptors shown here come from a male donor in good health and CMV-seronegative.

This clone is labeled as large (0.1 to 1%). This rearrangement joins TRBV10-1 to TRBJ1-2; 7 nucleotides match TRBD1. The germline gives CDR1 WNHNN, CDR2 SYGVQD (reference sequence). The CDR3 is 13 amino acids. V lost 9 bases to trimming and J lost 4 bases; unmatched junction nucleotides: 8. CDR3 residues: CARRQGEGYGYTF. Here the CDR3 DNA reads TGCGCCAGGAGACAGGGTGAAGGCTATGGCTACACCTTC.

The rearrangement joins TRBV11-2 to TRBJ1-4, with 9 bases fitting TRBD1. V lost 5 bases and J lost 7; bases outside the gene matches: 8. CDR1 and CDR2 (germline): SGHAT, FQNNGV. The CDR3 has 15 amino acids. For the CDR3, the DNA is TGTGCCAGCAGCACAGCCGGGACAGGGTTTGAAAAACTGTTTTTT. This gives the protein CASSTAGTGFEKLFF. The variable domain in full, completed from reference TRBV11-2 and TRBJ1-4, reads EAGVAQSPRYKIIEKRQSVAFWCNPISGHATLYWYQQILGQGPKLLIQFQNNGVVDDSQLPKDRFSAERLKGVDSTLKIQPAKLEDSAVYLCASSTAGTGFEKLFFGSGTQLSVL.

The CDR3 DNA sequence: TGCGCCAGCAGATCGGCAGGGGGCCGTACCGGGGAGCTGTTTTTT. Its protein is CASRSAGGRTGELFF. The chain links TRBV4-1 to TRBJ2-2, with 8 bases aligning to TRBD1. CDR3 length equals 15 residues. Unmatched junction bases numbered 8, after V lost 6 bases and J lost 5 bases. Germline V gene sequence: CDR1 MGHRA, CDR2 YSYEKL.

This chain connects TRBV7-3 to TRBJ1-1; D call uncertain. From germline, CDR1 is SGHTA and CDR2 FQGTGA. CDR3 length equals 14 residues. Trimming pared 2 bases from V and 1 base from J, leaving 8 bases between. For the CDR3, the DNA is TGTGCCAGCAGCTTACCAGCGCAGAACACTGAAGCTTTCTTT. Residues: CASSLPAQNTEAFF.

This chain joins TRBV7-9 and TRBJ1-3; no clear D gene. CDR1 is SEHNR, CDR2 FQNEAQ, per germline (reference sequence). Trimming left V 1 base short and J 6 bases short, with 13 bases between. The CDR3 is 15 amino acids. The CDR3 spells CASSLGGVGENTIYF. In nucleotides, the CDR3 is TGTGCCAGCAGCTTAGGTGGTGTGGGCGAAAACACCATATATTTT.

A few counts support this clone. V gene TRBV7-5 combines with J gene TRBJ1-1; TRBD1 is taken as the D call from the table, unchecked against the DNA. TRBV7-5 is flagged as a pseudogene. CDR3 length equals 13 residues. The CDR3 DNA reads TGTGTCAGAAGCTTATTCAGGGCGGCTGAAGCTTTCTTT. Residues: CVRSLFRAAEAFF.

The gene calls are TRBV5-1 and TRBJ2-7; 10 bases align to TRBD1. J was trimmed by 2 bases and V by 0 bases; bases with no gene match: 5. CDR1 is SGHRS, CDR2 YFSETQ, per germline. This CDR3 region has 16 residues. The CDR3 spells CASSLAGQGTAYEQYF. For the CDR3, the DNA is TGCGCCAGCAGCTTGGCGGGACAGGGGACCGCCTACGAGCAGTACTTC.

The table lists this clone with a count of one. The chain has TRBV2 and TRBJ2-7; 7 bases map to TRBD1. This CDR3 is built from 14 residues. Per the germline V gene, CDR1 is SNHLY and CDR2 is FYNNEI. J lost 0 bases, V lost 7 bases, and 6 bases had no gene match. The CDR3 protein is CASTFGTVSYEQYF. In nucleotides, the CDR3 is TGTGCCAGCACATTCGGGACAGTCTCCTACGAGCAGTACTTC.

This clone was recorded a few times. V gene TRBV12-5 combines with J gene TRBJ2-5; D uncertain. This CDR3 contains 13 residues. The germline V gene encodes CDR1 LGHNT and CDR2 FRNRAP. V was trimmed by 2 bases and J by 5 bases, leaving 9 bases between them. The CDR3 DNA is TGTGCTAGTGGTTTGAATAATCGGGAGACCCAGTACTTC. It yields the protein CASGLNNRETQYF.

The chain recombines TRBV27 with TRBJ2-5; D is perhaps TRBD2 (5 bases). Germline V gene sequence: CDR1 MNHEY, CDR2 SMNVEV (reference sequence). V dropped 0 bases and J dropped 2 bases, with 7 bases sitting between them. The CDR3 spans 14 residues. CDR3 nucleotides: TGTGCCAGCAGTTTATCGAGGACTCAAGAGACCCAGTACTTC. It encodes CASSLSRTQETQYF.

The chain has TRBV11-2 and TRBJ2-1, with 9 bases matching TRBD1. Germline V CDR1 and CDR2: SGHAT, FQNNGV. J gave up 7 bases and V 5 bases, and 9 bases lay outside the gene matches. The CDR3 has 15 residues. CDR3 loop: CASSRDRGDWNEQFF. The CDR3 DNA reads TGTGCCAGCAGCCGTGACAGGGGGGACTGGAATGAGCAGTTCTTC.

The chain carries TRBV5-1 and TRBJ1-2; 9 nucleotides align to TRBD1. Germline CDR1 is SGHRS and CDR2 is YFSETQ. This CDR3 spans 15 amino acids. The V segment lost 3 bases and the J segment 1 base; nucleotides outside the gene matches: 4. CDR3 residues: CASSSRQGGNYGYTF. For the CDR3, the DNA is TGCGCCAGCAGCTCCCGACAGGGGGGTAACTATGGCTACACCTTC.

This chain uses TRBV5-1 with TRBJ1-2; possibly TRBD1 for D (5 bases). Deletions cut 0 bases from V and 8 bases from J, with 14 bases between. CDR1 is SGHRS, CDR2 YFSETQ, per germline. This CDR3 has 14 residues. The CDR3 sequence is CASSLEAGSSGYTF. The CDR3 DNA sequence: TGCGCCAGCAGCTTGGAGGCAGGGTCAAGCGGCTACACCTTC.

This clone showed up just a few times. The V gene is TRBV4-3, the J gene TRBJ1-1; tentatively, D is TRBD1 (6 bases). Germline CDR1 reads LGHNA; CDR2 reads YSLEER. The CDR3 sequence is 16 residues long. The ends were cut back, 0 bases at V and 0 bases at J, with 11 bases in the middle. The chain's CDR3 is CASSQDPAGVNTEAFF. DNA of the CDR3: TGCGCCAGCAGCCAAGATCCCGCAGGGGTGAACACTGAAGCTTTCTTT.